The rows below give T cell receptor beta chains drawn from one sample of a study of early T cells in non-severe SARS-CoV-2 infection. In TCRdb, the 5' RACE reads were re-called with MiXCR into one record per CDR3 protein. Of about 49,000 distinct CDR3 sequences listed, 5.5% to 8% are singletons. The sample in question was whole blood, obtained at baseline. All receptors come from an adult who was a healthcare worker with PCR-confirmed SARS-CoV-2 infection or an uninfected control (not recorded which). Both conserved end residues are part of each CDR3. D genes are given only for firm matches. Size is stated for part of the rows, as once, few or many counts, or as a class when the clone is expanded.

TRBJ2-2,TRBV24-1,many,.,CATSGGQGPNTGELFF,TGTGCCACCAGCGGGGGGCAGGGACCCAACACCGGGGAGCTGTTTTTT
TRBJ1-5,TRBV12-3/TRBV12-4,many,.,CASSLTALRWEVSDQPQHF,TGTGCCAGCAGTTTAACAGCCTTACGTTGGGAGGTGAGCGATCAGCCCCAGCATTTT
TRBJ2-1,TRBV29-1,many,.,CSVDFGGGALILF,.
TRBJ2-7,TRBV7-9,few,.,CASSSRSGPSYEQYF,TGTGCCAGCAGCTCGCGATCCGGGCCGTCCTACGAGCAGTACTTC
TRBJ2-7,TRBV13,many,.,CASSDRGRGGSYEQYF,TGTGCCAGCAGCGACCGTGGGAGGGGGGGCTCCTACGAGCAGTACTTC
TRBJ1-6,TRBV20-1,few,TRBD1,CSARENRGSYNSPLHF,TGCAGTGCTAGAGAGAACAGGGGGAGTTATAATTCACCCCTCCACTTT
TRBJ2-5,TRBV30,.,TRBD2,CACHKDSGGHQETQYF,TGTGCCTGCCATAAGGACAGCGGGGGGCACCAAGAGACCCAGTACTTC
TRBJ1-1,TRBV6-1,many,.,CASSDVGGGPNTEAFF,TGTGCCAGCAGTGATGTTGGTGGGGGTCCGAACACTGAAGCTTTCTTT
TRBJ2-3,TRBV6-5,few,.,CASSYSFLFSTDTQYF,TGTGCCAGCAGTTACTCATTTCTGTTTAGCACAGATACGCAGTATTTT
TRBJ2-5,TRBV10-3,many,TRBD1,CAIRRQGTLQETQYF,TGTGCCATCAGAAGACAGGGGACCCTCCAGGAGACCCAGTACTTC
TRBJ2-3,TRBV7-2,.,TRBD2,CASSSTSGGIGTQYF,TGTGCCAGCAGCTCCACTAGCGGGGGGATAGGTACGCAGTATTTT
TRBJ2-3,TRBV20-1,few,.,CSAREGLVGSTDTQYF,TGCAGTGCTAGAGAGGGGCTAGTAGGCAGCACAGATACGCAGTATTTT
TRBJ1-1,TRBV7-2,few,.,CASSLFRTVNTEAFF,TGTGCCAGCAGCTTATTTCGGACCGTTAACACTGAAGCTTTCTTT
TRBJ2-2,TRBV6-2/TRBV6-3,few,.,CASVNSLGGAGELFF,TGTGCCAGCGTAAATTCACTAGGAGGAGCCGGGGAGCTGTTTTTT
TRBJ1-5,TRBV20-1,.,.,CSAPAGGRSNQPQHF,TGCAGTGCTCCCGCCGGGGGCCGAAGCAATCAGCCCCAGCATTTT
TRBJ1-5,TRBV30,few,.,CAWSLADNQPQHF,TGTGCCTGGAGTTTGGCAGACAATCAGCCCCAGCATTTT
TRBJ2-1,TRBV5-1,few,.,CASTLGVESYNEQFF,TGCGCCAGCACCCTTGGGGTGGAGTCCTACAATGAGCAGTTCTTC
TRBJ2-3,TRBV7-9,.,TRBD1,CASSSGQPTDTQYF,TGTGCCAGCAGCTCGGGACAGCCCACAGATACGCAGTATTTT
TRBJ2-2,TRBV20-1,many,.,CSAIQGGWRTGELFF,TGCAGTGCTATACAGGGAGGTTGGCGCACCGGGGAGCTGTTTTTT
TRBJ2-1,TRBV2,.,TRBD2,CASSRAGGTYNEQFF,TGTGCCAGCAGTCGAGCGGGGGGGACCTACAATGAGCAGTTCTTC